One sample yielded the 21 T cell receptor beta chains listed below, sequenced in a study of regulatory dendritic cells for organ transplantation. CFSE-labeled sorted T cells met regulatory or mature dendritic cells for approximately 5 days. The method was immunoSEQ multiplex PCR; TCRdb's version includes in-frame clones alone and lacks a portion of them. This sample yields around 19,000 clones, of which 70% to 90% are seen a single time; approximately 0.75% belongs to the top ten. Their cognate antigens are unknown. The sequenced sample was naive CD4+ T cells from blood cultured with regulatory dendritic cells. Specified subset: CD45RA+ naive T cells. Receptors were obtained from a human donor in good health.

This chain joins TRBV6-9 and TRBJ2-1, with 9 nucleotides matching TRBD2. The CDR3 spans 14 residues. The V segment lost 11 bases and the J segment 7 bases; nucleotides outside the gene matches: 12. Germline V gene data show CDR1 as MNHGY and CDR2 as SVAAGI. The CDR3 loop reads CAGKGLAGHNEQFF. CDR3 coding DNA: TGTGCCGGTAAGGGGCTAGCGGGACATAATGAGCAGTTCTTC.

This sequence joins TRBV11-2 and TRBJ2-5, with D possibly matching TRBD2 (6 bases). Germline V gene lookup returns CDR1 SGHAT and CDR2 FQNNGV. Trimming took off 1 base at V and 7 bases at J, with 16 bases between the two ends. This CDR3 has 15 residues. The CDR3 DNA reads TGTGCCAGCAGCTTAGGGCAGGGTCCGGAGGGGACCCAGTACTTC. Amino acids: CASSLGQGPEGTQYF.

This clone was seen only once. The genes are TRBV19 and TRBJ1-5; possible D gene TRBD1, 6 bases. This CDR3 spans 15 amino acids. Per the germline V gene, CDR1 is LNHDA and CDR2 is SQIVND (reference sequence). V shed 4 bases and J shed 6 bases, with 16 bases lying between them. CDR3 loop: CASSRAGAGAQPQHF. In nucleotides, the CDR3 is TGTGCCAGTAGTAGGGCCGGCGCAGGGGCTCAGCCCCAGCATTTT.

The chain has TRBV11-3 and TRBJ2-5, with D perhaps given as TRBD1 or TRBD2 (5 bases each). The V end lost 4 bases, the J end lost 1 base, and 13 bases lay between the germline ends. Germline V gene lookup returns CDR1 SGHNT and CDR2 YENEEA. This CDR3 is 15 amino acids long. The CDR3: CASSSMGVSQETQYF. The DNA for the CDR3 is TGTGCCAGCAGCTCAATGGGGGTCAGCCAAGAGACCCAGTACTTC.

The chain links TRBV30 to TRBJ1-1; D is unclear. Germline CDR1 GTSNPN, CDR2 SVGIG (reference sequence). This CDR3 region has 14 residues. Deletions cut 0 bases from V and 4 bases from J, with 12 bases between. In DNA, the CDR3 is TGTGCCTGGAGTGTACGGTTGTTGGCCACTGAAGCTTTCTTT. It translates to CAWSVRLLATEAFF.

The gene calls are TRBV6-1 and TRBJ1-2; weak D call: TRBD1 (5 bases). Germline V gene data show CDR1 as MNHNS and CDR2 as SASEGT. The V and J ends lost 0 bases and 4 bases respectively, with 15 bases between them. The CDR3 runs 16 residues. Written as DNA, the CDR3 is TGTGCCAGCAGTGAAGCGCTTCGGGGCGTGCGCTATGGCTACACCTTC. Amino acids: CASSEALRGVRYGYTF.

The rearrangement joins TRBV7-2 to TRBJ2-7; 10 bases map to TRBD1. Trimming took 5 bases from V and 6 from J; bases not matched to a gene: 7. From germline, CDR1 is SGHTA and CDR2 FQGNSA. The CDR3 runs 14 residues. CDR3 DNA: TGTGCCAGCAGCCGCCAAAGGACAGGGGGCGAGCAGTACTTC. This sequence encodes CASSRQRTGGEQYF.

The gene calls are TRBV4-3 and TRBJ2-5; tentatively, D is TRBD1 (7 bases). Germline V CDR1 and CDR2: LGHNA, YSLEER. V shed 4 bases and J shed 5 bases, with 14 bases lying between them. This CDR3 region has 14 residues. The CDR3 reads CASSRGTDSETQYF. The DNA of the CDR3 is TGCGCCAGCAGCCGCGGGACAGACTCGGAGACCCAGTACTTC.

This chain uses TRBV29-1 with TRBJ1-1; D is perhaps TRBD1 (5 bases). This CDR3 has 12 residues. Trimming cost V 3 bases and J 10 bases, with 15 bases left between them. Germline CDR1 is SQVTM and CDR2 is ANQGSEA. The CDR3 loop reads CSVEGDGRLAFF. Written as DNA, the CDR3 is TGCAGCGTTGAGGGGGACGGGAGACTAGCTTTCTTT.

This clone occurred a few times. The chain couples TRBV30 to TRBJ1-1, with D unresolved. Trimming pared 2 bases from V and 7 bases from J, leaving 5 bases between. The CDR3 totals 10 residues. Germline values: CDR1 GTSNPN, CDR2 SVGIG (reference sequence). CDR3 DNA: TGTGCCTGGAGTCGAAATGAAGCTTTCTTT. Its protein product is CAWSRNEAFF.

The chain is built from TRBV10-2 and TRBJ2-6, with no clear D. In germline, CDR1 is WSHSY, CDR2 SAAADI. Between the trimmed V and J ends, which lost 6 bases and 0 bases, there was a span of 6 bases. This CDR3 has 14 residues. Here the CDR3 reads CASRQSSGANVLTF. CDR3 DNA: TGCGCCAGCAGGCAGAGCTCTGGGGCCAACGTCCTGACTTTC.

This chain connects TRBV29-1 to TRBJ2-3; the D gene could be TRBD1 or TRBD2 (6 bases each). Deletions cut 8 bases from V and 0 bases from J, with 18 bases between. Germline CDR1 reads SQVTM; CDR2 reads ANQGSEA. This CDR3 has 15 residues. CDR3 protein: CSSRGEGGSTDTQYF. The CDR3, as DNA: TGCAGCTCCCGCGGGGAAGGGGGTAGCACAGATACGCAGTATTTT.

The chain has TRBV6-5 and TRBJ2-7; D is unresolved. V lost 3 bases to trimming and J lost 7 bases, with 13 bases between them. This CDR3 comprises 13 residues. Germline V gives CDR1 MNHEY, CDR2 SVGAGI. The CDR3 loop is CASSYGILGEQYF. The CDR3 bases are TGTGCCAGCAGTTATGGGATTCTGGGAGAGCAGTACTTC.

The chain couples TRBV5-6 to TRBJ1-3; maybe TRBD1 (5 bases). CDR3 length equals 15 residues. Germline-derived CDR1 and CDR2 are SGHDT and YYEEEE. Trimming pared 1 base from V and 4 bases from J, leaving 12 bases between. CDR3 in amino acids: CASSLPGGTGNTIYF. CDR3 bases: TGTGCCAGCAGCTTGCCTGGGGGTACGGGAAACACCATATATTTT. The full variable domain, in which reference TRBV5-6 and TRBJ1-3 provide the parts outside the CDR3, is DAGVTQSPTHLIKTRGQQVTLRCSPKSGHDTVSWYQQALGQGPQFIFQYYEEEERQRGNFPDRFSGHQFPNYSSELNVNALLLGDSALYLCASSLPGGTGNTIYFGEGSWLTVV.

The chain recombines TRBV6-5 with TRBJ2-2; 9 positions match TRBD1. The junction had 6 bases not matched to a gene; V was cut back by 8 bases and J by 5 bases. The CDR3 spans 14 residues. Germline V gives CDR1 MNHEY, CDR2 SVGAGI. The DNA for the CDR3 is TGTGCCAGCCGATCAGACAGGGGGACCGGGGAGCTGTTTTTT. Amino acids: CASRSDRGTGELFF.

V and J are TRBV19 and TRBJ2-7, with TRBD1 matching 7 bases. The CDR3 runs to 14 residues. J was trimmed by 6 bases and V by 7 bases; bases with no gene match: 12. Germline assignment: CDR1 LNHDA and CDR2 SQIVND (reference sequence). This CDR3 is CASNLRQGVGEQYF. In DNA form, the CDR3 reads TGTGCCAGTAACCTACGACAGGGCGTCGGCGAGCAGTACTTC.

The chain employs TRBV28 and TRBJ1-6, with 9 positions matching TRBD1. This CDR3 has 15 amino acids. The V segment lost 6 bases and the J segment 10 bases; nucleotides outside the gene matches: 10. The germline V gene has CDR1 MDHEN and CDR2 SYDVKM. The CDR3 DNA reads TGTGCCAGCAGGGGCGGACAGGGGCCGTACTCACCCCTCCACTTT. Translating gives CASRGGQGPYSPLHF.

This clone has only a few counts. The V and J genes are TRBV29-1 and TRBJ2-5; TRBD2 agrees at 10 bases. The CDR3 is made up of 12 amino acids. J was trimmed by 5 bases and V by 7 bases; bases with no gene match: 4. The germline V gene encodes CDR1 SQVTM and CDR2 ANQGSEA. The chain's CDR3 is CSGGLAPETQYF. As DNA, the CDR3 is TGCAGCGGGGGACTAGCGCCGGAGACCCAGTACTTC.

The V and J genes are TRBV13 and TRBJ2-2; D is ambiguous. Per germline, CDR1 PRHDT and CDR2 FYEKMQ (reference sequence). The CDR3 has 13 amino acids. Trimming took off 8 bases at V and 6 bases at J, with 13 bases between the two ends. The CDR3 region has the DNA TGTGCCAGCGAGCTGCCCAAACCCGGGGAGCTGTTTTTT. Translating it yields CASELPKPGELFF.

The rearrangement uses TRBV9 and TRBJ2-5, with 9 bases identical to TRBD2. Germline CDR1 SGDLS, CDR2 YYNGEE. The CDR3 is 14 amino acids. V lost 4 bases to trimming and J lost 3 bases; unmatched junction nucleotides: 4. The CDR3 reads CASSPGLAKETQYF. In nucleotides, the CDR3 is TGTGCCAGCAGCCCGGGACTAGCTAAAGAGACCCAGTACTTC.

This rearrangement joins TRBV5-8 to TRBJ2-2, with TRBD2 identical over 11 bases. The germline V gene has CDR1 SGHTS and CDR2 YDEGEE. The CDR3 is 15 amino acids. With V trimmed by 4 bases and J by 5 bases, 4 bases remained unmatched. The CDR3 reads CASSPRLAGTGELFF. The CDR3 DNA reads TGTGCCAGCAGCCCCAGACTAGCGGGAACCGGGGAGCTGTTTTTT.